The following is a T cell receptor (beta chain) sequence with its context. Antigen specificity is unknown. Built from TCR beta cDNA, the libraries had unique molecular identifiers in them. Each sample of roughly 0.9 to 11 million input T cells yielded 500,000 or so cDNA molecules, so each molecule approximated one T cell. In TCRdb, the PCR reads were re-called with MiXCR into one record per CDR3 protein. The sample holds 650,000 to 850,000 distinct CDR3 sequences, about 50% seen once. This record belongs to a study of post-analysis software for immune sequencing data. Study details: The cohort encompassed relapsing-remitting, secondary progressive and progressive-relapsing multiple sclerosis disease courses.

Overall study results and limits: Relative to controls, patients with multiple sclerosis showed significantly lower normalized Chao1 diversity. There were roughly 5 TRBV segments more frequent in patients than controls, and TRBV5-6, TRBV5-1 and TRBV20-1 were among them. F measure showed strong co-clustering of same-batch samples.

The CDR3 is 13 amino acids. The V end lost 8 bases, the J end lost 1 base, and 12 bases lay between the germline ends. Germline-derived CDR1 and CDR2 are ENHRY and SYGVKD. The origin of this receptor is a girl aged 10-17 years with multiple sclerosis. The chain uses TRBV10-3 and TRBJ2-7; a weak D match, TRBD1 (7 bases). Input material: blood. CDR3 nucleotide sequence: TGTGCCATCCGCGGGGACAGTTCCTACGAGCAGTACTTC. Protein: CAIRGDSSYEQYF.